These 17 T cell receptor beta chains were all obtained from the same sample, sequenced in a study of blood T cell repertoires in COVID-19. The assay was immunoSEQ multiplex PCR, and TCRdb's table has in-frame clones only and misses some. The sample shows over 100,000 clones, around 88% of them seen only once. The sequencing input was peripheral blood. These receptors were collected from a human donor with acute or convalescent COVID-19. The donor label of this sample is uncertain.

The rearrangement uses TRBV7-2 and TRBJ2-7, with TRBD1 matching over 9 bases. After removal of 3 bases from V and 1 base from J, the junction contained 4 bases not matched to a gene. Germline CDR1 SGHTA, CDR2 FQGNSA. This CDR3 is 15 amino acids long. CDR3 region: CASSLTGGGSYEQYF. Here the CDR3 DNA reads TGTGCCAGCAGCTTGACAGGGGGGGGGTCCTACGAGCAGTACTTC.

The gene calls are TRBV4-3 and TRBJ2-1; 7 bases line up with TRBD2. From germline, CDR1 is LGHNA and CDR2 YSLEER. The CDR3 extends over 16 amino acids. Trimming took 0 bases from V and 2 from J; bases not matched to a gene: 4. The CDR3 DNA reads as TGCGCCAGCAGCCAAGAGTGGAGCGGGACCTACAATGAGCAGTTCTTC. It translates to CASSQEWSGTYNEQFF.

This rearrangement joins TRBV10-3 to TRBJ1-5; the match to TRBD1 covers 12 bases. CDR3 length equals 15 residues. V shed 8 bases, J shed 2 bases, and the junction held 4 bases outside the gene matches. Looked up from germline, CDR1 is ENHRY and CDR2 is SYGVKD. CDR3 in amino acids: CAIGTGGAGNQPQHF. As DNA, the CDR3 is TGTGCCATCGGGACAGGGGGCGCGGGCAATCAGCCCCAGCATTTT.

The gene calls are TRBV5-4 and TRBJ1-1; 9 positions match TRBD1. V lost 2 bases and J lost 4; bases outside the gene matches: 6. The CDR3 spans 15 residues. Germline-derived CDR1 and CDR2 are SGHNT and YYREEE (reference sequence). CDR3 nucleotides: TGTGCCAGCAGCTTCCCCGGGACAGGGAGCACTGAAGCTTTCTTT. It codes for CASSFPGTGSTEAFF.

The chain combines TRBV7-2 with TRBJ1-5, with 7 bases matching TRBD1. The CDR3 spans 15 residues. Germline V CDR1 and CDR2: SGHTA, FQGNSA. The V segment lost 3 bases and the J segment 7 bases; nucleotides outside the gene matches: 9. CDR3 in DNA: TGTGCCAGCAGCTTTCAAGGGACAGTTCAACAGCCCCAGCATTTT. This gives the protein CASSFQGTVQQPQHF.

The chain employs TRBV4-3 and TRBJ2-2, with TRBD2 matching 12 bases. The CDR3 sequence is 19 residues long. CDR1 is LGHNA, CDR2 YSLEER, per germline. The J segment lost 0 bases and the V segment lost 5 bases, leaving 10 bases of the junction unmatched. The CDR3, as DNA: TGCGCCAGCAGCGGAGAGGCGACTAGCGGGGGATCGAACACCGGGGAGCTGTTTTTT. It encodes CASSGEATSGGSNTGELFF.

The rearrangement uses TRBV4-2 and TRBJ2-3; D uncertain. The CDR3 is 14 amino acids. Germline CDR1 LGHNA, CDR2 YNFKEQ. Trimming stripped 4 bases from V and 5 bases from J, with 13 bases between. The CDR3 DNA follows: TGTGCCAGCAGCCGGGTGGCCTCAGGAGATACGCAGTATTTT. Amino acid sequence: CASSRVASGDTQYF.

This chain links TRBV5-4 with TRBJ1-2; 7 bases match TRBD1. CDR1 is SGHNT, CDR2 YYREEE, per germline (reference sequence). V lost 0 bases and J lost 8; bases outside the gene matches: 4. The CDR3 spans 13 residues. In DNA form, the CDR3 reads TGTGCCAGCAGCTTGGCAGGGGGTTACGGCTACACCTTC. It yields the protein CASSLAGGYGYTF. The full variable domain, in which reference TRBV5-4 and TRBJ1-2 provide the parts outside the CDR3, is ETGVTQSPTHLIKTRGQQVTLRCSSQSGHNTVSWYQQALGQGPQFIFQYYREEENGRGNFPPRFSGLQFPNYSSELNVNALELDDSALYLCASSLAGGYGYTFGSGTRLTVV.

The chain joins TRBV2 to TRBJ1-1; possibly TRBD1 for D (6 bases). Trimming removed 2 bases from V and 11 bases from J, with 12 bases in between. This CDR3 is built from 12 residues. Germline V lookup: CDR1 SNHLY, CDR2 FYNNEI. This CDR3 reads CASSEWGRGAFF. The CDR3 DNA reads TGTGCCAGCAGTGAATGGGGGCGCGGTGCTTTCTTT.

V gene TRBV10-3 combines with J gene TRBJ1-5, with TRBD1 identical over 7 bases. Trimming at V came to 3 bases and at J to 4 bases, leaving 3 bases not matched to a gene. The germline V gene has CDR1 ENHRY and CDR2 SYGVKD. This CDR3 has 14 amino acids. This CDR3 is CAISDQTGNQPQHF. Written as DNA, the CDR3 is TGTGCCATCAGTGATCAGACAGGGAATCAGCCCCAGCATTTT.

The chain combines TRBV6-8 with TRBJ1-5; D uncertain. The CDR3 spans 15 residues. Germline assignment: CDR1 MNHGY and CDR2 SAAAGT. V lost 5 bases and J lost 5, with 16 bases in between. Written as DNA, the CDR3 is TGTGCCAGCAGTACATACGACACAACTCATCAGCCCCAGCATTTT. It is translated as CASSTYDTTHQPQHF.

This chain joins TRBV6-8 and TRBJ2-7; D might be TRBD2 (6 bases). From germline, CDR1 is MNHGY and CDR2 SAAAGT. The CDR3 covers 11 residues. With 7 bases removed from V and 6 bases from J, the gap between germline ends came to 10 bases. CDR3 sequence reads: CASIAGGEQYF. CDR3 DNA sequence: TGTGCCAGCATTGCCGGGGGCGAGCAGTACTTC.

This chain joins TRBV30 and TRBJ1-2, with TRBD1 as a possible D gene (5 bases). Trimming took off 1 base at V and 8 bases at J, with 11 bases between the two ends. CDR1 GTSNPN and CDR2 SVGIG come from the germline V gene (reference sequence). The CDR3 covers 12 residues. The CDR3 reads CAWSEDMGGYTF. The CDR3 nucleotides are TGTGCCTGGAGTGAGGACATGGGCGGCTACACCTTC.

This chain uses TRBV11-2 with TRBJ1-5; TRBD1 aligns across 7 bases. Germline lookup yields CDR1 SGHAT and CDR2 FQNNGV. This CDR3 region has 13 residues. V lost 5 bases, J lost 7 bases, and 5 bases stayed unmatched. For the CDR3, the DNA is TGTGCCAGCAGCGGACAGGTTTCCCAGCCCCAGCATTTT. As protein: CASSGQVSQPQHF.

The rearrangement joins TRBV5-1 to TRBJ1-6; D remains ambiguous. V was pared by 7 bases and J by 7 bases, with 12 bases between. The CDR3 sequence is 13 residues long. The germline gives CDR1 SGHRS, CDR2 YFSETQ. CDR3 sequence: CASALGNNSPLHF. In DNA, the CDR3 is TGCGCCAGCGCCCTAGGTAACAATTCACCCCTCCACTTT.

This chain joins TRBV5-1 and TRBJ1-1; D uncertain. The CDR3 totals 15 residues. Germline CDR1 is SGHRS and CDR2 is YFSETQ. The V gene lost 2 bases and the J gene lost 5 bases, with 16 bases spanning the gap. CDR3 residues: CASSFALSSGTEAFF. The CDR3 DNA reads as TGCGCCAGCAGCTTCGCCTTGTCCTCGGGGACTGAAGCTTTCTTT.

This clone was detected once. This CDR3 is CASSYSQGGTEAFF. In nucleotides, the CDR3 is TGTGCCAGCAGTTACTCCCAGGGGGGCACTGAAGCTTTCTTT. V is TRBV6-5 and J is TRBJ1-1; 7 bases are a match to TRBD1. CDR3 size: 14 residues. The germline V gene encodes CDR1 MNHEY and CDR2 SVGAGI. The V gene end was trimmed by 0 bases and the J gene end by 4 bases; junction bases not matched to a gene: 2.